The clone carrying this TCR beta chain was observed once. The antigen is unknown. 13 Jbeta primers and 60 Vbeta primers were used for the PCR. Clones were read by immunoSEQ multiplex PCR, and TCRdb kept only the in-frame ones, dropping some. The sample includes about 140,000 clones, approximately 82% of them seen just once. These data originate in a study of cytomegalovirus exposure and HLA in healthy donors. Study-wide background: Roughly 92 million unique TCRs, all from HLA-typed donors, were included in an early release of the data. Overall study results and limits: TCR beta sequences reportedly predicted most subjects' HLA-A and HLA-B alleles accurately. Reports showed the classifier diagnosing cytomegalovirus status with high specificity and sensitivity.

The CDR3 is made up of 14 amino acids. Germline assignment: CDR1 LNHDA and CDR2 SQIVND (reference sequence). J was trimmed by 3 bases and V by 8 bases; bases with no gene match: 7. This chain uses TRBV19 with TRBJ1-2, with 9 bases matching TRBD1. Sequencing was performed on PBMCs. This sequence originates from a man aged 25 to 45 in good health and CMV-seropositive. The DNA of the CDR3 is TGTGCCAGTTATGGGACAGGGCTACACTATGGCTACACCTTC. Translated, it gives CASYGTGLHYGYTF.